A selection of T cell receptor beta chains follows, all from one sample in a study of blood T cell repertoires in COVID-19. Data came from immunoSEQ multiplex PCR; TCRdb stores just in-frame clones and leaves some out. The sample records about 180,000 clones, approximately 87% being singletons. The specimen sequenced was peripheral blood. The receptors originated from a man aged 65-85 years with active or convalescent COVID-19. The conserved cysteine and the conserved F or W are not part of the CDR3 here.

V gene | CDR3 protein
TRBV7-2 | ASSQLLRGLYGYT
TRBV12-3/TRBV12-4 | ASSFQDRGGYT
TRBV10-3 | AISEIGGLADSYNEQF
TRBV7-3 | ASSLSTGGNSPLH
TRBV19 | ASSIDKRPQH
TRBV3-1/TRBV3-2 | ASSQVGQGSGNTIY
TRBV7-2 | ASSLVGLAHEQY
TRBV5-1 | ASGNLGGNTEAF
TRBV2 | ASRGLAGVPGETQY
TRBV6-5 | ASSYSMGQHTGELF
TRBV10-3 | AISGVGTEIYGYT
TRBV5-1 | ASRRGGAYNEQF
TRBV7-2 | ASSLFESTVYGYT
TRBV11-2 | ASSILTGPNEKLF
TRBV11-2 | ASSLAFNYGYT
TRBV6-5 | ASSPDRESAQH
TRBV19 | ASSVRGQGGQPQH
TRBV19 | ASSIGRGSGNTIY
TRBV7-9 | ASSSSRTLNTEAF
TRBV7-8 | ASSLEVLAGQGRSTGELF
TRBV6-5 | ASSYRQGAGNYGYT
TRBV28 | ASIPTGGSYNEQF
TRBV5-1 | ASSLVSGGSIEQF
TRBV14 | ASSQGWGRGPNEQY
TRBV19 | ASTSGLAGFTDTQY
TRBV2 | ASIGSGAGTDTQY